This section outlines one T cell receptor (beta chain) sequence together with its context. These data belong to a study of blood T cell repertoires in COVID-19. Study at large: Samples of COVID-19 (acute and convalescent) were obtained from the United States, Italy and Spain. The cDNA or gDNA used as material had been derived from T cells, B-cell-depleted T cells, or PBMCs.

In the original processing: Nucleated cell counts were estimated from reference gene primer amplification. Profiling relied on immunoSEQ multiplex PCR, and the TCRdb table lists in-frame clones only, not all of them. V and J calls and clone size are as listed in that table; D and trimming were resolved from the DNA. Among around 160,000 clones listed, roughly 90% were seen once. What was sequenced was peripheral blood. This sequence was found in a human donor in a cohort sampled during active COVID-19.

CDR3 DNA: TGTGCCAGCAGCCCAGATGCGGGGGGGTTTAATGAGCAGTTCTTC. Protein product: CASSPDAGGFNEQFF. V is TRBV7-2 and J is TRBJ2-1; 9 bases fit TRBD2. Trimming cost V 5 bases and J 7 bases; bases outside gene matches: 9. The CDR3 extends over 15 amino acids. The V gene's germline CDR1 is SGHTA and CDR2 FQGNSA.